This TCR beta chain was recorded in a study of shared clonotypes between healthy human individuals. For each subset, genomic DNA was distributed in equal portions over several immunoSEQ plates. Source study methods: ImmunoSEQ junction-only sequences lacked quality scores, so their filtering differed. Data came from immunoSEQ multiplex PCR; TCRdb stores just in-frame clones and leaves some out. V and J calls and clone size are those listed in that table; D and trimming were worked out from the DNA. The sample includes millions of clones, more than 90% of them seen just once. CDR3 length: 15 amino acids. The trim removed 2 bases at V and 6 bases at J, leaving 6 bases unmatched. In germline, CDR1 is KGHSH, CDR2 LQKENI. This clone was recorded only once. Its antigen is not known. Broader study findings: Rarefaction revealed incomplete sorted-subset sequencing despite large depth. In contrast to clonotypes shared by all four donors, non-shared clonotypes had lower generation probabilities.

The origin of this receptor is a man between 18 and 29 years old in good health. Material for sequencing was naive CD4+ T cells sorted from blood. Subset reported: CD45RA+ positively selected. The chain combines TRBV18 with TRBJ2-3, with 9 bases fitting TRBD1. CDR3 region: CASSPETGGSDTQYF. The CDR3 DNA is TGTGCCAGCTCACCAGAGACAGGGGGTTCGGATACGCAGTATTTT. The variable domain in full, completed from reference TRBV18 and TRBJ2-3, reads NAGVMQNPRHLVRRRGQEARLRCSPMKGHSHVYWYRQLPEEGLKFMVYLQKENIIDESGMPKERFSAEFPKEGPSILRIQQVVRGDSAAYFCASSPETGGSDTQYFGPGTRLTVL.